This T cell receptor beta chain was documented in a study of beta chain features in type 1 diabetes. Study results and caveats: Type 1 diabetes patients had moderately but significantly shorter TCRB CDR3s in all four CD4+ subsets. HLA influence on TCRB rearrangement stayed unresolved here. For patients, the naive, central memory and Treg TCRB repertoires appeared more alike than for healthy donors.

Germline V CDR1 and CDR2: LGHNT, FRNRAP. The CDR3 is 16 residues long. Trimming at V came to 1 base and at J to 3 bases, leaving 3 bases not matched to a gene. This clone was detected a few times. The antigen remains undetermined. TCRB transcripts that were expressed got sequenced, as all of the isolated RNA had been reverse transcribed. The repertoire was sequenced with immunoSEQ multiplex PCR; TCRdb's copy has only in-frame clones and lacks some. The sample comprises hundreds of thousands of clones, 9.5% to 13% of which are singletons, and more than 0.015% rests with the top ten. The gene calls are TRBV12-5 and TRBJ2-3; 11 bases are a match to TRBD1. The sequencing input was naive CD4+ T cells from blood. The TCR originated in a young man with type 1 diabetes. The CDR3 loop reads CASGLGGTGGTDTQYF. The DNA of the CDR3 is TGTGCTAGTGGTTTGGGCGGGACAGGGGGAACAGATACGCAGTATTTT. Combining the CDR3 with reference TRBV12-5 and TRBJ2-3 gives the whole variable domain DARVTQTPRHKVTEMGQEVTMRCQPILGHNTVFWYRQTMMQGLELLAYFRNRAPLDDSGMPKDRFSAEMPDATLATLKIQPSEPRDSAVYFCASGLGGTGGTDTQYFGPGTRLTVL.